This T cell receptor (beta chain) came from a study of blood T cell repertoires in COVID-19. Sequencing was performed with immunoSEQ multiplex PCR; in TCRdb, only in-frame clones are kept and a portion is missing. In the table there are about 230,000 clones, approximately 84% of which are singletons. The CDR3 loop spans 12 amino acids. Trimming pared 0 bases from V and 13 bases from J, leaving 15 bases between. Germline V gives CDR1 GTSNPN, CDR2 SVGIG (reference sequence). The specimen was peripheral blood. The sequence came from a man in his fifties with COVID-19, enrolled during active disease. V is TRBV30 and J is TRBJ1-2; D is ambiguous. The DNA of the CDR3 is TGTGCCTGGAGTGTCCGGACGGCTAGCAGCACCTTC. It encodes CAWSVRTASSTF.